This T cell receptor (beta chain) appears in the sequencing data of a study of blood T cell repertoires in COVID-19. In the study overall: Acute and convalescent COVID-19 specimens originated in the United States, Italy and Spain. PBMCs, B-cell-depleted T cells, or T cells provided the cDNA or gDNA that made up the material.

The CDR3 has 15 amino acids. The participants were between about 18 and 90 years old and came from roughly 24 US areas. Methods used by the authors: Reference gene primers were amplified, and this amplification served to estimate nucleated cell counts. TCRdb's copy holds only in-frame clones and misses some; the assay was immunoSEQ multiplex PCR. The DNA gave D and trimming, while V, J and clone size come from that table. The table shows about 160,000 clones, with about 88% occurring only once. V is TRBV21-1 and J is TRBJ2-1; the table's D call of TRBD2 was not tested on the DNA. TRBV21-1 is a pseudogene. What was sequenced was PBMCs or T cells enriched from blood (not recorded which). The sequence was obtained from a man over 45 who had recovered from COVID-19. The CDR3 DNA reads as TGTGCCAGCAGCAGGAACTGGAGCGTGGTCCATGAGCAGTTCTTC. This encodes CASSRNWSVVHEQFF.